The clone carrying this TCR beta chain was counted a single time. Antigen specificity is unknown. The germline V gene has CDR1 SEHNR and CDR2 FQNEAQ (reference sequence). Trimming stripped 3 bases from V and 6 bases from J, with 15 bases between. The CDR3 sequence is 14 residues long. The sample is drawn from a study of shared clonotypes between healthy human individuals. The study, taken as a whole, reports: Among a few donors, roughly 5% of naive CD4 clonotypes were found in common. Naive subsets, compared against memory subsets, generally had larger estimated richness values.

Positively selected for CCR7, the CD45RO-negative cells used as naive CD8 cells excluded terminally differentiated effector memory CD45RA+ cells. Authors' processing steps: ImmunoSEQ supplied junction-only sequences lacking quality scores, so filtering was different. This table comes from immunoSEQ multiplex PCR, and its TCRdb copy is limited to in-frame clones, with some not included. That table gives V, J and clone size, and the DNA gave D and trimming. The sample contains approximately 810,000 clones, roughly 92% of which appear only once. The specimen was naive CD8+ T cells sorted from blood. This receptor was identified in a man aged 25 to 40 in good health. The chain combines TRBV7-9 with TRBJ2-7; D gene uncertain. CDR3 protein: CASSFPALRLEQYF. The CDR3 coding sequence is TGTGCCAGCAGCTTCCCCGCACTCCGGCTCGAGCAGTACTTC.